These 3 T cell receptor beta chains share one sample of origin, sequenced in a study of blood T cells in healthy people across ages (dated by TCRdb to the mid-2010s). Library preparation employed 5' RACE. These reads were obtained on an Illumina HiSeq 2500. A second PCR of about 6 to 11 cycles was run with a J-beta primer mix and a sample-barcoded 5' primer. Using fastp at Q25 and MiXCR, TCRdb reprocessed the public reads and kept productive beta chains. Each CDR3 protein appears once, grouped with its most common genes and DNA. Within this sample are fewer than 1.5 million distinct CDR3 sequences, with roughly 40% of them counted one time only. The ten biggest clones cover under 8% of the sample. The sample comprised blood. All receptors derive from a woman aged 18-29 years in good health.

The rearrangement links TRBV28 to TRBJ2-1, with TRBD1 matching over 8 bases. The V and J ends lost 4 bases and 0 bases, in that order; junction bases with no gene match: 5. CDR3 length equals 16 residues. Per germline, CDR1 MDHEN and CDR2 SYDVKM. In DNA form, the CDR3 reads TGTGCCAGCAGTTCACCAGGACAGGGCTCCTACAATGAGCAGTTCTTC. This sequence encodes CASSSPGQGSYNEQFF.

The chain combines TRBV5-5 with TRBJ1-2; D is uncertain. The V gene's germline CDR1 is SGHKS and CDR2 YYEKEE (reference sequence). This CDR3 comprises 14 residues. V was shortened by 2 bases and J by 4 bases, with 12 bases between the two germline ends. The CDR3: CASSLGSLGYGYTF. In nucleotides, the CDR3 is TGTGCCAGCAGCTTAGGGAGTCTGGGCTATGGCTACACCTTC.

This clonotype was counted only a few times. The V and J genes are TRBV5-1 and TRBJ1-5; no firm D call. Trimming took 1 base from V and 2 from J, leaving 10 bases between them. The length of the CDR3 is 15 residues. Germline CDR1 is SGHRS and CDR2 is YFSETQ. The DNA of the CDR3 is TGCGCCAGCAGCTTGAACTCGGTGGGCAATCAGCCCCAGCATTTT. It encodes CASSLNSVGNQPQHF.